The clone carrying this TCR beta chain was picked up a small number of times. These data are taken from a study of CD8 T cells in Susac syndrome. When the RNA was reverse transcribed, random hexamers were used with an input of roughly 0.5 to 1 ug. Amplification of TCR beta CDR3 across 54 Vbeta and 13 Jbeta was performed with immunoSEQ multiplex PCR. MiXCR, run by TCRdb on the immunoSEQ multiplex PCR reads, gives a single entry per CDR3 protein. This table holds about 300,000 distinct CDR3 sequences, approximately 85% found once. V lost 1 base to trimming and J lost 4 bases; unmatched junction nucleotides: 5. Germline V lookup: CDR1 MGHRA, CDR2 YSYEKL. This CDR3 has 15 residues. Sequencing of TCR beta was performed on blood CD8+ T cells and on blood CD4+ T cells. CD8+ and CD4+ T cells were negatively isolated; TEMRA cells were FACS-enriched.

The sequence derives from a human donor with multiple sclerosis. The source material was CD8+ T cells from PBMCs. The chain employs TRBV4-1 and TRBJ2-7; 9 bases are shared with TRBD1. The DNA for the CDR3 is TGCGCCAGCAGCCAAGTGGACAGGGGCCCATACGAGCAGTACTTC. Translated, it gives CASSQVDRGPYEQYF.